This T cell receptor (beta chain) was captured by sequencing in a study of blood T cell repertoires in COVID-19. Study-wide context: Samples representing acute and convalescent COVID-19 were sourced from the United States, Italy and Spain.

In the authors' workflow: Reference gene primer amplification in the assay estimated nucleated cell counts. The assay was immunoSEQ multiplex PCR, and TCRdb's table has in-frame clones only and misses some. V, J and clone size are those of that table, while D and trimming were read from the DNA. The table shows just under 250,000 clones, with around nine tenths occurring only once. Self-reported history from a screening survey and questionnaire set each donor's cohort. In Cohort 3, a recovered donor had either two negative PCRs, clearance, or symptom resolution. Sequencing was done on a sample of PBMCs or T cells enriched from blood (not recorded which). The sequence was obtained from a woman aged 25 to 39 who had recovered from COVID-19.

The CDR3 loop is CASAPAQGGTDTQYF. CDR3 sequence (DNA): TGTGCCTCCGCCCCGGCTCAGGGCGGAACAGATACGCAGTATTTT. This chain joins TRBV10-3 and TRBJ2-3; D may be TRBD1 (5 bases). V lost 11 bases and J 3 bases, leaving 21 bases between the germline ends. CDR3 length: 15 amino acids. Germline V gene sequence: CDR1 ENHRY, CDR2 SYGVKD.